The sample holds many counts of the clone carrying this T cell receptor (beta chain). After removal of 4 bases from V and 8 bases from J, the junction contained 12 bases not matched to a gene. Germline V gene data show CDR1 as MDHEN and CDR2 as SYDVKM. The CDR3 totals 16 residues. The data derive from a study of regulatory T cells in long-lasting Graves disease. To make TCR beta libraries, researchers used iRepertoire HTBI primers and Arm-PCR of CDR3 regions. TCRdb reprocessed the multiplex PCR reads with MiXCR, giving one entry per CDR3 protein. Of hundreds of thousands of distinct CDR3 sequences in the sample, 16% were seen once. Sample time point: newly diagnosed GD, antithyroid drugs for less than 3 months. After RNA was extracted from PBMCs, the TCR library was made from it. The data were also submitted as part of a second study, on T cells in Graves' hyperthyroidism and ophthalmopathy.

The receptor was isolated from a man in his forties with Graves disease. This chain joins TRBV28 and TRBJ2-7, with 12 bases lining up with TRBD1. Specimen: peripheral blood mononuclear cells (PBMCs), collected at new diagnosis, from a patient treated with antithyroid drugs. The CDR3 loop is CASSYAGTGGGGKQYF. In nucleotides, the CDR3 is TGTGCCAGCAGTTATGCCGGGACAGGGGGCGGCGGTAAGCAGTACTTC.